This T cell receptor beta chain was captured by sequencing in a study of shared clonotypes between healthy human individuals. Study results and limitations: Naive subsets generally had larger estimated richness than memory subsets. Clonotypes shared by all four sorted-subset donors had higher generation probabilities than non-shared clonotypes.

At a deep level, the assay was run. Here immunoSEQ multiplex PCR was the method, and the copy in TCRdb shows in-frame clones only, minus some. The sample lists around 2.3 million clones, under 97% occurring once. Trimming pared 7 bases from V and 1 base from J, leaving 18 bases between. CDR1 is ENHRY, CDR2 SYGVKD, per germline. This CDR3 is 16 amino acids long. In the case of this clone: Its antigen is as yet unknown.

The chain joins TRBV10-3 to TRBJ2-3, with a weak D call TRBD2 (7 bases). This clonotype was obtained from a man younger than 35 in good health. Sequencing was performed on naive CD4+ T cells sorted from blood. Subset meaning: CD45RA+ positively selected. The CDR3 bases are TGTGCCATCACTGGGGGGGCGGGCTACCGCACAGATACGCAGTATTTT. Amino acid sequence: CAITGGAGYRTDTQYF.